The clone carrying this T cell receptor beta chain was observed a few times. What it binds is not known. The data were obtained in a study of beta chain features in type 1 diabetes. Findings and caveats of the study: Among type 1 diabetes patients, VDJ junctions had fewer insertions and more deletions.

The isolated RNA, all of it, was reverse transcribed, so expressed TCRB transcripts were what got sequenced. Assay used: immunoSEQ multiplex PCR; TCRdb lists only in-frame clones, some missing. The sample consists of about 330,000 clones, approximately 11% of them appearing once. Germline V CDR1 and CDR2: SGHDT, YYEEEE. With 2 bases clipped from V and 5 bases from J, the junction kept 4 bases outside the gene matches. The length of the CDR3 is 13 residues. The TCR sequence derives from a woman under 40 in good health. The sequenced sample was naive CD4+ T cells from blood. The V and J genes are TRBV5-6 and TRBJ2-7; TRBD1 aligns across 7 bases. The CDR3 DNA reads TGTGCCAGCAGCTTATACAGGGGACACGAGCAGTACTTC. Amino acid sequence: CASSLYRGHEQYF. Based on the CDR3 plus reference TRBV5-6 and TRBJ2-7, the full variable domain is DAGVTQSPTHLIKTRGQQVTLRCSPKSGHDTVSWYQQALGQGPQFIFQYYEEEERQRGNFPDRFSGHQFPNYSSELNVNALLLGDSALYLCASSLYRGHEQYFGPGTRLTVT.